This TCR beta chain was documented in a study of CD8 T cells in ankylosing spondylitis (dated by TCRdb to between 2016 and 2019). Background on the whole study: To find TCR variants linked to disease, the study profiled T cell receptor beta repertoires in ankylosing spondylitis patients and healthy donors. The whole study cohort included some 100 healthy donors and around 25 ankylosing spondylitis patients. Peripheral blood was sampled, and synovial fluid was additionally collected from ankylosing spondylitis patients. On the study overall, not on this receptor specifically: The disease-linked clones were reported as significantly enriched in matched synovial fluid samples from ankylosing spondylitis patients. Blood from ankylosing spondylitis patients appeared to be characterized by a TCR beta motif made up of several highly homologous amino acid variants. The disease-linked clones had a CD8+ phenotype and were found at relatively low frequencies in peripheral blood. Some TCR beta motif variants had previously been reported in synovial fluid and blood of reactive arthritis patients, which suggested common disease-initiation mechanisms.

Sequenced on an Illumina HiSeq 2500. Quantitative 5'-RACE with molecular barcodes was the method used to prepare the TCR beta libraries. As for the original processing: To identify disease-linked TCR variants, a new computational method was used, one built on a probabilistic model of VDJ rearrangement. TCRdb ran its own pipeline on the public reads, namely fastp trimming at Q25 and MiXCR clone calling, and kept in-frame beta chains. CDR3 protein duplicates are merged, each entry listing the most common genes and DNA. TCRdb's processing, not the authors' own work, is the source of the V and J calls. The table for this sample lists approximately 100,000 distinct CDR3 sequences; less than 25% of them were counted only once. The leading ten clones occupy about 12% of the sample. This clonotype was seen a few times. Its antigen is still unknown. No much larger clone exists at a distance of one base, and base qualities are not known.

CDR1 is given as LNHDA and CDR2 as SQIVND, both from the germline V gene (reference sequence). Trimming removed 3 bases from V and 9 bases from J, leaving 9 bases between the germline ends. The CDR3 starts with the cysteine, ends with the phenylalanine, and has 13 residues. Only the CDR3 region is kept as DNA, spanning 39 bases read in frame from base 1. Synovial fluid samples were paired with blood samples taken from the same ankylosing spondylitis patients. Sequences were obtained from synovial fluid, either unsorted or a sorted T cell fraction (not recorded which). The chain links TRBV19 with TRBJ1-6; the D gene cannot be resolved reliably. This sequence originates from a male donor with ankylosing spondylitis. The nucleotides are TGTGCCAGTAGTATGGCGACCCCTTCACCCCTCCACTTT. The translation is CASSMATPSPLHF. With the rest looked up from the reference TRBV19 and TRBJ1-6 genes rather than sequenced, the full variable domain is DGGITQSPKYLFRKEGQNVTLSCEQNLNHDAMYWYRQDPGQGLRLIYYSQIVNDFQKGDIAEGYSVSREKKESFPLTVTSAQKNPTAFYLCASSMATPSPLHFGNGTRLTVT.